The TCR beta chain described here comes from a study of blood T cell repertoires in COVID-19. Profiled with immunoSEQ multiplex PCR; TCRdb holds only in-frame clones, not every one. Of some 220,000 clones listed, 75% to 85% are singletons. Trimming removed 8 bases from V and 5 bases from J; junction bases left unmatched: 3. Germline CDR1 and CDR2: MGHRA and YSYEKL. CDR3 length equals 11 residues. The J gene is TRBJ2-7, the V gene TRBV4-1; 7 bases line up with TRBD1. The clonotype comes from a woman aged 25 to 39 with COVID-19, enrolled during active disease. Sequenced sample: peripheral blood. The CDR3 is CASSQGNEQYF. The CDR3 region has the DNA TGCGCCAGCTCACAGGGGAACGAGCAGTACTTC.